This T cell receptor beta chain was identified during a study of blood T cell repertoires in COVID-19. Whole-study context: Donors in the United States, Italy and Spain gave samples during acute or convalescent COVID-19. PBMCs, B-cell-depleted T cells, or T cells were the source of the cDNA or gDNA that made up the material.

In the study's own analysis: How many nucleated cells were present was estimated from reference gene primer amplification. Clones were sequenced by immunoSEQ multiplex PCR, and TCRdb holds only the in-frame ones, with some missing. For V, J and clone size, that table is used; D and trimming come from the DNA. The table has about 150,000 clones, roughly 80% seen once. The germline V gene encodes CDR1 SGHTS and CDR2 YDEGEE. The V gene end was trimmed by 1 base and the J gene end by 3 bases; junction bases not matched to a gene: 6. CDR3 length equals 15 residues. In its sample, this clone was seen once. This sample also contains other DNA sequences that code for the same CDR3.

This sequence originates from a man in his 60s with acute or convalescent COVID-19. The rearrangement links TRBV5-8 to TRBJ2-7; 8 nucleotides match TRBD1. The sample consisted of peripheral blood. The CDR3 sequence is CASSLRGTGVYEQYF. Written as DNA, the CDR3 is TGTGCCAGCAGCTTGCGGGGGACAGGCGTCTACGAGCAGTACTTC.